These T cell receptor beta chains were read from a single sample in a study of CD8 T cells in ankylosing spondylitis. TCRdb itself ran the 5' RACE reads through MiXCR, one entry per CDR3 protein. Counted here are some 240,000 distinct CDR3 sequences, over 8.5% occurring once; the ten biggest clones make up under 7.5%. The specimen sequenced was blood, either unsorted or a sorted T cell fraction (not recorded which). The origin of the receptors is a male donor with ankylosing spondylitis or in good health (not recorded which). The CDR3 runs from the conserved cysteine through the conserved F or W. Fields, in order: V gene, D gene, CDR3 length, clone size, J gene, CDR3 protein, CDR3 DNA. A D gene is named only where the DNA matches it firmly. Clone size, where shown, is once, few, many, or a class for clones that have expanded.

>TRBV20-1|-|13|many|TRBJ2-7
CSAPPSGGSEQYF
TGCAGTGCCCCCCCCTCGGGGGGCTCCGAGCAGTACTTC
>TRBV7-9|TRBD2|14|few|TRBJ2-7
CASSPGLLPYEQYF
TGTGCCAGCAGCCCGGGACTACTACCCTACGAGCAGTACTTC
>TRBV14|TRBD2|18|few|TRBJ2-2
CASSLHLFSGRATGELFF
TGTGCCAGCAGCCTACACCTATTTAGCGGGAGGGCCACCGGGGAGCTGTTTTTT
>TRBV12-3/TRBV12-4|TRBD1|15|-|TRBJ2-7
CASSPPGQGVGEQYF
TGTGCCAGCAGTCCTCCGGGACAGGGGGTAGGCGAGCAGTACTTC
>TRBV7-8|-|14|many|TRBJ2-1
CASSLGRFDTEQFF
TGTGCCAGCAGCTTAGGCCGGTTCGACACTGAGCAGTTCTTC
>TRBV7-2|-|12|-|TRBJ2-3
CASSPRVDTQYF
TGTGCCAGCAGCCCACGGGTGGATACGCAGTATTTT
>TRBV6-2/TRBV6-3|-|16|many|TRBJ2-1
CASRAPPSWGYNEQFF
TGTGCCAGCAGAGCGCCTCCCTCCTGGGGCTACAATGAGCAGTTCTTC
>TRBV20-1|TRBD1|15|few|TRBJ2-1
CSASGQAFTYNEQFF
TGCAGTGCTAGTGGACAGGCGTTCACCTACAATGAGCAGTTCTTC
>TRBV27|-|15|few|TRBJ2-7
CASRPGGGPLYEQYF
TGTGCCAGCAGACCCGGGGGCGGGCCTTTATACGAGCAGTACTTC
>TRBV29-1|TRBD1|16|many|TRBJ1-2
CSVEDAKVQGDYGYTF
TGCAGCGTTGAAGATGCCAAAGTACAGGGGGACTATGGCTACACCTTC
>TRBV24-1|-|18|few|TRBJ2-3
CATSDFAAGRYVTDTQYF
TGTGCCACCAGTGATTTCGCGGCAGGTCGTTATGTTACAGATACGCAGTATTTT